The subject of this entry is one T cell receptor beta chain. V lost 6 bases and J lost 9; bases outside the gene matches: 4. Germline CDR1 and CDR2: MRHNA and SNTAGT. The CDR3 extends over 13 amino acids. These data come from a study of blood T cell repertoires in COVID-19. For the study at large: Both acute and convalescent COVID-19 samples were obtained from the United States, Italy and Spain. Sample material is recorded as cDNA or gDNA derived from T cells, B-cell-depleted T cells, or PBMCs.

Per the original data handling: Scientists estimated how many nucleated cells there were by amplifying reference gene primers. Only in-frame clones appear in the TCRdb table, and some are missing; sequencing was by immunoSEQ multiplex PCR. The V and J calls and clone size are taken from that table; D and trimming were inferred from the DNA. The sample consists of about 35,000 clones, about four fifths of them appearing once. Sequenced material: peripheral blood. The clonotype was recovered from a man aged 55-75 years in a cohort sampled during active COVID-19. The chain recombines TRBV6-4 with TRBJ1-6, with 8 positions matching TRBD1. Written as DNA, the CDR3 is TGTGCCAGCAGAGGGACAGGAGGTTCACCCCTCCACTTT. Its protein is CASRGTGGSPLHF.